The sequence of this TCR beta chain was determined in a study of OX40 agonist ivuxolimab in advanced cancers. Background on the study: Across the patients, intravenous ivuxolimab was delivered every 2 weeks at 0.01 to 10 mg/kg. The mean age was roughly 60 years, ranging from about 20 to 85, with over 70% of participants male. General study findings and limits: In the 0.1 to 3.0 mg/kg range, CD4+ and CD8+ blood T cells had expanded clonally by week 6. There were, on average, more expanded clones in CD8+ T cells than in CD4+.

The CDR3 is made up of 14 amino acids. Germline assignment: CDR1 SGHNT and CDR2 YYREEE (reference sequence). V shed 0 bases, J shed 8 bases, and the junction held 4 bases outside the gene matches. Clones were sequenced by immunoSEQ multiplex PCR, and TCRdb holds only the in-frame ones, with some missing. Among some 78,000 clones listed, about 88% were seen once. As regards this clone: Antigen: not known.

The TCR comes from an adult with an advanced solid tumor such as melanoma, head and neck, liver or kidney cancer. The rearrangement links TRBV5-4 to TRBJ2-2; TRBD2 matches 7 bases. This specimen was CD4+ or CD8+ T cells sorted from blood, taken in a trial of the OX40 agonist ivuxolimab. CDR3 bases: TGTGCCAGCAGCTTGGCCGGGAGGAGAGGGGAGCTGTTTTTT. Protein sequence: CASSLAGRRGELFF.